Here is one TCR beta chain with its context. Its antigen is undetermined. The sample is drawn from a study of blood T cells in healthy people across ages. Study-wide results and caveats: Naive and antigen-experienced cells could not be conclusively compared, given unsorted PBMCs.

Germline CDR1 reads MDHEN; CDR2 reads SYDVKM. J gave up 6 bases and V 6 bases, and 10 bases lay outside the gene matches. This CDR3 contains 15 residues. Combining a sample-barcoded 5' primer with a J-beta primer mix, a second PCR ran for roughly 6 to 12 cycles. TCRdb reprocessed the 5' RACE reads via MiXCR and lists one record per CDR3 protein. Among 1 million or so distinct CDR3 sequences listed, under 45% were seen once. This TCR was sampled from a woman aged 55-69 years in good health. Sequenced sample: blood. The rearrangement links TRBV28 to TRBJ2-1, with 8 nucleotides matching TRBD2. In DNA form, the CDR3 reads TGTGCCAGCAGACCGGGGACTAGGAATCCCAATGAGCAGTTCTTC. Translation: CASRPGTRNPNEQFF.